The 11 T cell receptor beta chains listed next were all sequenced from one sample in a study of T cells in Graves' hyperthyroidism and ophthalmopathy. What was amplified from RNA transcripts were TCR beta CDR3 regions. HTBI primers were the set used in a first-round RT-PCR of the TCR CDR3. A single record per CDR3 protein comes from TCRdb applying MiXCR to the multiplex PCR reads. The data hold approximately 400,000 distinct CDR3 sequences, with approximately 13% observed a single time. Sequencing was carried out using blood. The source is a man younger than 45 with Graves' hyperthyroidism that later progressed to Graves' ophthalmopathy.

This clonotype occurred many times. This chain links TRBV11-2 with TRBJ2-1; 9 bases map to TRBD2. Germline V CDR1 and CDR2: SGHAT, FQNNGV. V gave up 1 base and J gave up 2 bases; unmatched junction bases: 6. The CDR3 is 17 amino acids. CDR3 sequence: CASSLANLAGPYNEQFF. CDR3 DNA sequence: TGTGCCAGCAGCTTAGCGAACCTAGCGGGGCCCTACAATGAGCAGTTCTTC.

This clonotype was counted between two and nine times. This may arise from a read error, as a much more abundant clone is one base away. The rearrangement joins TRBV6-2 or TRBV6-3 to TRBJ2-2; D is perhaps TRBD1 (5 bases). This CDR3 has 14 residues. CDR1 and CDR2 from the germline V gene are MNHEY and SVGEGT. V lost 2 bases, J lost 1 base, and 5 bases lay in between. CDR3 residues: CASSYTGNTGELFF. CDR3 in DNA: TGTGCCAGCAGTTACACAGGGAACACCGGGGAGCTGTTTTTT.

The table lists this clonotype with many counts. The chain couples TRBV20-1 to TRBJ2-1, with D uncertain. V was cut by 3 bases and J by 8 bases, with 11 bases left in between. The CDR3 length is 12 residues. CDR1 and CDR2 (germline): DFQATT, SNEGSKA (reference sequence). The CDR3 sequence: CSASLLEHEQFF. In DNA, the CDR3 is TGCAGTGCTAGTTTGTTAGAGCATGAGCAGTTCTTC.

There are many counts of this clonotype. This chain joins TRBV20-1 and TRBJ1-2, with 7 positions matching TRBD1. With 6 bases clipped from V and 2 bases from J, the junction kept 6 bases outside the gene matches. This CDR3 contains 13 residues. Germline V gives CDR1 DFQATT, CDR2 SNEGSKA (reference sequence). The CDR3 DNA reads TGCAGTGCCGCCGGGACAGAAAACTATGGCTACACCTTC. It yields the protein CSAAGTENYGYTF.

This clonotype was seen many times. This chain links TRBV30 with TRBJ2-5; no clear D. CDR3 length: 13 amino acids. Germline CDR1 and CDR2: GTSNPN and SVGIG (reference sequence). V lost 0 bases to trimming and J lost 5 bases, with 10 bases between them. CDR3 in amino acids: CAWSVSVMETQYF. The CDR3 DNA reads TGTGCCTGGAGTGTAAGTGTGATGGAGACCCAGTACTTC.

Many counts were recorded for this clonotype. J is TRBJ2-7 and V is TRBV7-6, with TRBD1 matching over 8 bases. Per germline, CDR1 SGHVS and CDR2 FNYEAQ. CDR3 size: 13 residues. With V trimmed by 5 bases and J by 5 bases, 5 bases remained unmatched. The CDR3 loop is CASSVQGVHEQYF. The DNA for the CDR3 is TGTGCCAGCAGCGTACAGGGGGTCCACGAGCAGTACTTC.

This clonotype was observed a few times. CDR3 protein: CASSQEPPVSQNTEAFF. DNA for the CDR3: TGCGCCAGCAGCCAAGAGCCGCCAGTTTCCCAGAACACTGAAGCTTTCTTT. V usage is TRBV4-1 and J usage is TRBJ1-1; D is ambiguous. The CDR3 spans 17 residues. V lost 0 bases and J 1 base, leaving 15 bases between the germline ends. Looked up from germline, CDR1 is MGHRA and CDR2 is YSYEKL.

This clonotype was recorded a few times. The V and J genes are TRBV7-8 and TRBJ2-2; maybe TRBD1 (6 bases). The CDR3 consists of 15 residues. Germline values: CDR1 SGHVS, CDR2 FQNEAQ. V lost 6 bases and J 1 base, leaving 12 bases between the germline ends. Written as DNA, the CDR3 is TGTGCCAGCAGGTACAGGGAATTGAACACCGGGGAGCTGTTTTTT. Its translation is CASRYRELNTGELFF.

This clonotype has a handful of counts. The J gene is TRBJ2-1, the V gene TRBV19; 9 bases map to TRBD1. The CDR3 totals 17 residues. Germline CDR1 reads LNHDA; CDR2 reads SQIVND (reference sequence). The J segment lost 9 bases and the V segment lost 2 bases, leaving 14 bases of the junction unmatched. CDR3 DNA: TGTGCCAGTAGTATAATTTTGACAGGGGGGCTCGGCAGTGAGCAGTTCTTC. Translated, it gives CASSIILTGGLGSEQFF.

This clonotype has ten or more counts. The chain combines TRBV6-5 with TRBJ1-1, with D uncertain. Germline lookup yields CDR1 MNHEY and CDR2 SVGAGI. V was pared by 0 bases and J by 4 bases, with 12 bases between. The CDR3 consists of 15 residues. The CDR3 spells CASSYSGKGITEAFF. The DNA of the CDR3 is TGTGCCAGCAGTTACTCCGGGAAAGGTATCACTGAAGCTTTCTTT.

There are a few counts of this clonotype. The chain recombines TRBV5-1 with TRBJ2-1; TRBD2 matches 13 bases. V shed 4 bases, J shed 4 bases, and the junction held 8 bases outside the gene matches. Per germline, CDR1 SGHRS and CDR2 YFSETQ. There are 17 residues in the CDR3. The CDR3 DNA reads TGCGCCAGCAGCCCCCAAGGGACTAGCGGGGAGTACAATGAGCAGTTCTTC. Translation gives CASSPQGTSGEYNEQFF.